The clone carrying this T cell receptor beta chain was seen once. This sample stems from a study of blood T cell repertoires in COVID-19. Study at large: PBMCs, B-cell-depleted T cells, or T cells provided the cDNA or gDNA that made up the material.

During active infection, Seattle patients enrolled and were then monitored through disease. There are 14 residues in the CDR3. Trimming removed 3 bases at V and 8 bases at J, with 13 bases between. Germline values: CDR1 ENHRY, CDR2 SYGVKD. Using immunoSEQ multiplex PCR, the repertoire was profiled, and TCRdb retains in-frame clones only, with some absent. This sample yields roughly 460,000 clones, of which roughly 90% are seen a single time; 0.65% to 1% belongs to the top ten. This sequence originates from a man between 18 and 35 years old with COVID-19, enrolled during active disease. Sequenced material: peripheral blood. The chain carries TRBV10-3 and TRBJ2-2, with D possibly TRBD2 on 5 matching bases. The CDR3: CAISEGLNGGELFF. CDR3 bases: TGTGCCATCAGTGAAGGACTCAACGGGGGGGAGCTGTTTTTT.